This T cell receptor beta chain is drawn from a study of CD8+ T cells in alopecia areata. Turning to the study itself: Twice daily, treated patients received 5 to 10 mg of oral tofacitinib. Treated patients were scored for severity by percent of scalp affected. Notes on the study in general: On tofacitinib, scalp clonality and expanded CD8+ clones among top 100 fell significantly.

Treatment meaning: oral pan-JAK inhibitor, 5-10 mg twice daily. Concerning this clone itself: The antigen is not known.

With V trimmed by 5 bases and J by 4 bases, 15 bases remained unmatched. Germline V CDR1 and CDR2: SGHTA, FQGNSA. CDR3 length equals 18 residues. The sequencing template was cDNA reverse transcribed from extracted RNA. Method: immunoSEQ multiplex PCR; TCRdb's copy keeps in-frame clones and lacks some. The sample yields some 210,000 clones, approximately 72% seen once. The sequences come from CD4+ T cells sorted from blood, collected around week 44, from a patient treated with tofacitinib. This clonotype was sampled from a human donor with alopecia areata. The genes are TRBV7-2 and TRBJ2-7, with 12 bases lining up with TRBD1. CDR3 nucleotides: TGTGCCAGCAGCCCACGCCCTCCGGGACAGGGGGCGAATTACGAGCAGTACTTC. Translating it yields CASSPRPPGQGANYEQYF.